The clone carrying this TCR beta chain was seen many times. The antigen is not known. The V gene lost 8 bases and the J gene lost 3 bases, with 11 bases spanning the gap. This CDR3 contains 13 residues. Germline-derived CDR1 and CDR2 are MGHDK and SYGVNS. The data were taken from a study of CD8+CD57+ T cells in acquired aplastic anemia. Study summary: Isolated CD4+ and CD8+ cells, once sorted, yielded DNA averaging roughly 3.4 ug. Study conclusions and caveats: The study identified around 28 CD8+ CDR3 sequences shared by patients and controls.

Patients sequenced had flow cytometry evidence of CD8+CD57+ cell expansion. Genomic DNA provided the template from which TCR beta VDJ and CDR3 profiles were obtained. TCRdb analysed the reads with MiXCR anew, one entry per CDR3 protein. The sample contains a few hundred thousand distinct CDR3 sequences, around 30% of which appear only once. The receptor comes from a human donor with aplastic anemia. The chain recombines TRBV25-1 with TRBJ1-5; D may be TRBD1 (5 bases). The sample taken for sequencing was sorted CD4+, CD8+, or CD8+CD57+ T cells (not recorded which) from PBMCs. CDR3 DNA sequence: TGTGCCAGCGCGCAGGGCACCAATCAGCCCCAGCATTTT. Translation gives CASAQGTNQPQHF.